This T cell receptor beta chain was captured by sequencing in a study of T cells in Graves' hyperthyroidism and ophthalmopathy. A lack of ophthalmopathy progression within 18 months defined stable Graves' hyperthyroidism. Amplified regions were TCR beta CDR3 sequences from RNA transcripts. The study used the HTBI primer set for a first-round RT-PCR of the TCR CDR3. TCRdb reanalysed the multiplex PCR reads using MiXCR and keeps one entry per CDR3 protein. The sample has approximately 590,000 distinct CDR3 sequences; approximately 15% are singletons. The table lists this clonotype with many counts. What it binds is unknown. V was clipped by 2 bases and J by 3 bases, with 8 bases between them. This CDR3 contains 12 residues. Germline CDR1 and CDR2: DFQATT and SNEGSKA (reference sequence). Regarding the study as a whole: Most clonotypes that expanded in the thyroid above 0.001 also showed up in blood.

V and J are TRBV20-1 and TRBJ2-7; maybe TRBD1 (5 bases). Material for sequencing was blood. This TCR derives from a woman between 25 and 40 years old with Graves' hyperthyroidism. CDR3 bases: TGCAGTGCTAGAACCAGGGTCTACGAGCAGTACTTC. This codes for CSARTRVYEQYF.